These 20 T cell receptor beta chains were sequenced from one sample in a study of blood T cell repertoires in COVID-19. Using immunoSEQ multiplex PCR, the repertoire was profiled, and TCRdb retains in-frame clones only, with some absent. This table holds 45,000 to 65,000 clones, roughly 87% found once. Source material: peripheral blood. The receptors here all came from a man older than 75 in a cohort sampled during active COVID-19.

This rearrangement joins TRBV6-2 or TRBV6-3 to TRBJ2-7; tentative D call: TRBD2 (6 bases). Germline CDR1 MNHEY, CDR2 SVGEGT. CDR3 length equals 16 residues. The ends were cut back, 5 bases at V and 7 bases at J, with 24 bases in the middle. CDR3 protein: CASSTRLGPVTREQYF. The CDR3 DNA is TGTGCCAGCAGTACCCGACTAGGTCCCGTAACGCGGGAGCAGTACTTC.

The rearrangement uses TRBV7-9 and TRBJ2-1; 7 bases fit TRBD1. J lost 8 bases, V lost 3 bases, and 7 bases had no gene match. The CDR3 length is 14 residues. In germline, CDR1 is SEHNR, CDR2 FQNEAQ (reference sequence). The DNA of the CDR3 is TGTGCCAGCAGCTTCGGACAGGTTAACGATGAGCAGTTCTTC. Protein sequence: CASSFGQVNDEQFF.

The V and J genes are TRBV4-3 and TRBJ2-7; 8 nucleotides agree with TRBD2. The CDR3 extends over 15 amino acids. Germline lookup yields CDR1 LGHNA and CDR2 YSLEER. With 1 base clipped from V and 5 bases from J, the junction kept 7 bases outside the gene matches. CDR3 sequence: CASSQGRGGGDEQYF. CDR3 nucleotide sequence: TGCGCCAGCAGCCAAGGACGGGGGGGCGGCGACGAGCAGTACTTC.

This sequence joins TRBV6-5 and TRBJ1-2, with 7 bases identical to TRBD1. Germline trimming cut 2 bases from V and 6 bases from J; bases unmatched to any gene: 12. The CDR3 runs 16 residues. Germline assignment: CDR1 MNHEY and CDR2 SVGAGI. The CDR3, as DNA: TGTGCCAGCAGTTACGAAACCGTCAGGGGGAAGGATGGCTACACCTTC. Translation gives CASSYETVRGKDGYTF.

The chain has TRBV3-1 (or the pseudogene TRBV3-2) and TRBJ2-3; D remains unclear. Per germline, CDR1 LGHDT and CDR2 YNNKEL (reference sequence). Trimming cost V 0 bases and J 2 bases, with 6 bases left between them. The CDR3 is made up of 14 amino acids. Here the CDR3 reads CASSQDPLTDTQYF. The CDR3, as DNA: TGTGCCAGCAGCCAAGATCCCCTCACAGATACGCAGTATTTT.

This clone was counted only a few times. The chain is built from TRBV19 and TRBJ2-5, with D unclear. The CDR3 is 12 residues long. Germline V gives CDR1 LNHDA, CDR2 SQIVND (reference sequence). Trimming took 4 bases from V and 1 from J, leaving 4 bases between them. Written as DNA, the CDR3 is TGTGCCAGTAGTAACATCCAAGAGACCCAGTACTTC. Amino acid sequence: CASSNIQETQYF. The complete variable domain, with remaining parts taken from reference TRBV19 and TRBJ2-5, reads DGGITQSPKYLFRKEGQNVTLSCEQNLNHDAMYWYRQDPGQGLRLIYYSQIVNDFQKGDIAEGYSVSREKKESFPLTVTSAQKNPTAFYLCASSNIQETQYFGPGTRLLVL.

In DNA, the CDR3 is TGCAGCGCCCTTCTTGAGGGGGCATGGCTTGGGGGTGCTTTCTTT. Protein: CSALLEGAWLGGAFF. J is TRBJ1-1 and V is TRBV29-1, with 7 nucleotides matching TRBD1. CDR1 and CDR2 (germline): SQVTM, ANQGSEA. Trimming took 7 bases from V and 11 from J; bases not matched to a gene: 22. The CDR3 length is 15 residues.

The V call is TRBV5-4, the J call TRBJ2-3; D possibly corresponds to TRBD2 (5 bases). Deletions cut 1 base from V and 2 bases from J, with 11 bases between. This CDR3 region has 15 residues. Germline V gene sequence: CDR1 SGHNT, CDR2 YYREEE (reference sequence). CDR3 sequence (DNA): TGTGCCAGCAGCTTGTTCCTAGCTATCACAGATACGCAGTATTTT. This translates into CASSLFLAITDTQYF.

The chain has TRBV9 and TRBJ2-2, with 7 bases matching TRBD1. Per the germline V gene, CDR1 is SGDLS and CDR2 is YYNGEE. CDR3 length equals 15 residues. Germline trimming cut 5 bases from V and 7 bases from J; bases unmatched to any gene: 11. The CDR3 region is CASSLRQGVNGELFF. CDR3 nucleotide sequence: TGTGCCAGCAGTCTGAGACAGGGCGTGAACGGGGAGCTGTTTTTT.

The rearrangement links TRBV27 to TRBJ2-2; D ambiguous. Germline V lookup: CDR1 MNHEY, CDR2 SMNVEV (reference sequence). The CDR3 runs to 15 residues. The ends were cut back, 2 bases at V and 0 bases at J, with 7 bases in the middle. CDR3 nucleotides: TGTGCCAGCAGTTTAAGGCAGGCGAACACCGGGGAGCTGTTTTTT. Its protein product is CASSLRQANTGELFF.

This chain links TRBV7-3 with TRBJ2-5; 11 nucleotides align to TRBD1. The germline gives CDR1 SGHTA, CDR2 FQGTGA. This CDR3 comprises 16 residues. Trimming took 5 bases from V and 4 from J; bases not matched to a gene: 9. CDR3 nucleotide sequence: TGTGCCAGCAGCGTCCTCGGACAGGGGGCGGGAGAGACCCAGTACTTC. Amino acid sequence: CASSVLGQGAGETQYF.

As concerns this clone: The sample contains more than one DNA sequence encoding this CDR3. This chain joins TRBV5-1 and TRBJ2-1, with D perhaps TRBD1 (5 bases). The CDR3 sequence is 14 residues long. V was trimmed by 4 bases and J by 0 bases, leaving 8 bases between them. CDR1 is SGHRS, CDR2 YFSETQ, per germline. CDR3 coding DNA: TGCGCCAGCAGCCTAGGGGACTCCTACAATGAGCAGTTCTTC. As protein: CASSLGDSYNEQFF.

This clone came up a few times. The chain couples TRBV6-2 or TRBV6-3 to TRBJ1-5; maybe TRBD1 (5 bases). The CDR3 is 15 amino acids. Trimming pared 5 bases from V and 3 bases from J, leaving 14 bases between. Germline CDR1 is MNHEY and CDR2 is SVGEGT. This CDR3 reads CASSAGGVDNQPQHF. The CDR3 DNA reads TGTGCCAGCAGTGCCGGGGGGGTGGACAATCAGCCCCAGCATTTT.

The rearrangement joins TRBV2 to TRBJ1-2; tentative D call: TRBD1 (6 bases). V lost 5 bases to trimming and J lost 3 bases, with 13 bases between them. Looked up from germline, CDR1 is SNHLY and CDR2 is FYNNEI. The CDR3 has 14 residues. This CDR3 is CASSSQGWDYGYTF. The CDR3 coding sequence is TGTGCCAGCAGTTCACAGGGTTGGGACTATGGCTACACCTTC.

This clone has only one observation. The chain has TRBV24-1 and TRBJ2-2, with D perhaps matching TRBD1 (6 bases). Germline CDR1 KGHDR, CDR2 SFDVKD. The V end lost 3 bases, the J end lost 5 bases, and 12 bases lay between the germline ends. This CDR3 contains 15 residues. The CDR3 DNA reads as TGTGCCACCAGTGATCCCATGGACAGTACCGGGGAGCTGTTTTTT. Translation gives CATSDPMDSTGELFF.

The V gene is TRBV4-1, the J gene TRBJ2-3; 8 nucleotides line up with TRBD2. Germline V gene data show CDR1 as MGHRA and CDR2 as YSYEKL. This CDR3 contains 16 residues. The junction had 7 bases not matched to a gene; V was cut back by 0 bases and J by 5 bases. The CDR3 bases are TGCGCCAGCAGCCAAGAAGGCGGGAGGAAAGAAGATACGCAGTATTTT. Translating gives CASSQEGGRKEDTQYF.

The rearrangement uses TRBV10-3 and TRBJ1-6, with 8 nucleotides matching TRBD1. The CDR3 has 13 amino acids. Germline V gene data show CDR1 as ENHRY and CDR2 as SYGVKD. With 10 bases clipped from V and 6 bases from J, the junction kept 5 bases outside the gene matches. The CDR3 spells CATRGQGNSPLHF. CDR3 in DNA: TGTGCCACCAGGGGGCAGGGTAATTCACCCCTCCACTTT.

The chain is built from TRBV3-1 (or the pseudogene TRBV3-2) and TRBJ2-3; 11 bases line up with TRBD2. Germline V gives CDR1 LGHDT, CDR2 YNNKEL (reference sequence). The trim removed 3 bases at V and 4 bases at J, leaving 6 bases unmatched. There are 16 residues in the CDR3. The CDR3 loop is CASSHAVSGGADTQYF. The CDR3 coding sequence is TGTGCCAGCAGCCATGCCGTTAGCGGGGGGGCAGATACGCAGTATTTT.

J is TRBJ1-5 and V is TRBV7-9; D not resolved. The germline V and J ends were trimmed by 2 bases and 3 bases, with 11 bases remaining between them. The length of the CDR3 is 15 residues. Germline CDR1 reads SEHNR; CDR2 reads FQNEAQ (reference sequence). The CDR3 nucleotides read TGTGCCAGCAGCTTATCGCTACAGCCCAATCAGCCCCAGCATTTT. This codes for CASSLSLQPNQPQHF.

The V and J genes are TRBV30 and TRBJ1-1; a possible D gene is TRBD1 (5 bases). CDR1 is GTSNPN and CDR2 is SVGIG in the germline V gene (reference sequence). Trimming cost V 8 bases and J 7 bases, with 8 bases left between them. CDR3 length equals 9 residues. CDR3 amino acids: CAAGDEAFF. In DNA, the CDR3 is TGTGCCGCGGGGGATGAAGCTTTCTTT.